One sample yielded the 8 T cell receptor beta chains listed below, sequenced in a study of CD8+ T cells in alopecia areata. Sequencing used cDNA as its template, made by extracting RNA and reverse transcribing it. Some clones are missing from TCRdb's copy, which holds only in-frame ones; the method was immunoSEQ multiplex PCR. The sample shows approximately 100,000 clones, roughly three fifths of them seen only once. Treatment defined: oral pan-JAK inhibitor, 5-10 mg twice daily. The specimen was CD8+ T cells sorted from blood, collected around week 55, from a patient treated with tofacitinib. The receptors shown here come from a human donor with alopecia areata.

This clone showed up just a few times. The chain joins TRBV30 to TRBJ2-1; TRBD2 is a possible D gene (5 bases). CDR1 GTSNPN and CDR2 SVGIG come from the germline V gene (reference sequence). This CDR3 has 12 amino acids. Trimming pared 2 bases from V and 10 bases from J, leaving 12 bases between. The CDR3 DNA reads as TGTGCCTGGAGTACCCGGACTGAGGAGCAGTTCTTC. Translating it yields CAWSTRTEEQFF.

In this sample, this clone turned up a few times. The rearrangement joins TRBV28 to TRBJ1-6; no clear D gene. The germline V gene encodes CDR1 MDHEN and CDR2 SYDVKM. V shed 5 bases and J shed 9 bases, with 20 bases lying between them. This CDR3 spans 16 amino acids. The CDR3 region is CASSDPVGDSGSPLHF. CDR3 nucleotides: TGTGCCAGCAGTGACCCTGTCGGGGATAGCGGTTCACCCCTCCACTTT.

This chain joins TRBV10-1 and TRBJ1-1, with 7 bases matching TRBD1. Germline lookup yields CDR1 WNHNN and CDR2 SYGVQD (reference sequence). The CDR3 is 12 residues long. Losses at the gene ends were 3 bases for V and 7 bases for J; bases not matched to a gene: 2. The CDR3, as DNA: TGCGCCAGCAGTGAAGGGACAGTTGAAGCTTTCTTT. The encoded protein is CASSEGTVEAFF.

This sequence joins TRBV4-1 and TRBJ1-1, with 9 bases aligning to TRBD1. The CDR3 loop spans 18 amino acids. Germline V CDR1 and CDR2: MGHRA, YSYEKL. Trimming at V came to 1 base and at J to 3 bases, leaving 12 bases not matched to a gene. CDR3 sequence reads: CASSQGTLGQGKDTEAFF. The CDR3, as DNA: TGCGCCAGCAGCCAAGGAACTCTGGGACAGGGAAAAGACACTGAAGCTTTCTTT.

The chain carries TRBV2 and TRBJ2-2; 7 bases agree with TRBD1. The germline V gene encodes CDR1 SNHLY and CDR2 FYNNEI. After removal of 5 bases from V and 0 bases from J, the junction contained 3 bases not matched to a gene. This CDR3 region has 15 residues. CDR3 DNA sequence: TGTGCCAGCAGTAGGACAGGATCGAACACCGGGGAGCTGTTTTTT. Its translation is CASSRTGSNTGELFF.

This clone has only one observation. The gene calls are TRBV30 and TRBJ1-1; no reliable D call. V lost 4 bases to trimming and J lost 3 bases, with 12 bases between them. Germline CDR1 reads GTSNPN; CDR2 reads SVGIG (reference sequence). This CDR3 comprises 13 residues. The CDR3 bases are TGTGCCTGGAAGGGCCCTATGTACACTGAAGCTTTCTTT. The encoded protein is CAWKGPMYTEAFF.

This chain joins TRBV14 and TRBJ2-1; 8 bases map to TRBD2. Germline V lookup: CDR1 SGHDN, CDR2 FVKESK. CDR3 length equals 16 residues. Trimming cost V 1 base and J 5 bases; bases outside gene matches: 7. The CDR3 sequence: CASSQVMSSGHNEQFF. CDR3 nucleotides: TGTGCCAGCAGCCAAGTTATGTCTAGCGGGCACAATGAGCAGTTCTTC.

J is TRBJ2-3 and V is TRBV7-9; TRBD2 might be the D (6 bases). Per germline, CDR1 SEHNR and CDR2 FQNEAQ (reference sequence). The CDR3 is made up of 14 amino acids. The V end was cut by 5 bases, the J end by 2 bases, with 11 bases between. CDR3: CASSPGVFTDTQYF. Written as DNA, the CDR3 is TGTGCCAGCAGCCCGGGGGTTTTCACAGATACGCAGTATTTT.